This T cell receptor (beta chain) was captured by sequencing in a study of blood T cell repertoires in COVID-19. Study-level information: Sources were T cells, B-cell-depleted T cells, or PBMCs; the material itself was cDNA or gDNA.

The table came from immunoSEQ multiplex PCR; TCRdb's copy has only in-frame clones and leaves some out. In the table there are under 250,000 clones, more than 75% of which are singletons. The J segment lost 3 bases and the V segment lost 1 base, leaving 0 bases of the junction unmatched. Germline CDR1 is SQVTM and CDR2 is ANQGSEA. The CDR3 is 12 residues long. Sequencing input: peripheral blood. The chain is built from TRBV29-1 and TRBJ2-7; 7 positions match TRBD2. This TCR derives from a man between 50 and 59 years old with COVID-19, enrolled during active disease. The CDR3 DNA is TGCAGCGTTGAAGGGGAGGGCTACGAGCAGTACTTC. Translating it yields CSVEGEGYEQYF.